These 8 T cell receptor beta chains were sequenced from one sample in a study of T cell responses to AZD1222 COVID-19 vaccine. The table came from immunoSEQ multiplex PCR; TCRdb's copy has only in-frame clones and leaves some out. The table lists 25,000 to 30,000 clones, about nine tenths of them singletons. The specimen was peripheral blood, collected on day 0 of AZD1222 vaccination. The receptors come from an adult in good health.

V usage is TRBV3-1 (or the pseudogene TRBV3-2) and J usage is TRBJ1-3; D gene uncertain. Between the trimmed V and J ends, which lost 2 bases and 0 bases, there was a span of 5 bases. The CDR3 spans 14 residues. Germline V lookup: CDR1 LGHDT, CDR2 YNNKEL (reference sequence). This chain's CDR3 is CASSQQSSGNTIYF. Here the CDR3 DNA reads TGTGCCAGCAGCCAACAAAGCTCTGGAAACACCATATATTTT.

As DNA, the CDR3 is TGCGCCAGCAGCCCCGATGACAGGGAATCCTACGAGCAGTACTTC. This encodes CASSPDDRESYEQYF. The V gene is TRBV5-1, the J gene TRBJ2-7, with 7 bases aligning to TRBD1. Losses at the gene ends were 4 bases for V and 1 base for J; bases not matched to a gene: 8. This CDR3 is 15 amino acids long. The V gene's germline CDR1 is SGHRS and CDR2 YFSETQ. The variable domain in full, with the rest retrieved from reference TRBV5-1 and TRBJ2-7, is KAGVTQTPRYLIKTRGQQVTLSCSPISGHRSVSWYQQTPGQGLQFLFEYFSETQRNKGNFPGRFSGRQFSNSRSEMNVSTLELGDSALYLCASSPDDRESYEQYFGPGTRLTVT.

The chain couples TRBV27 to TRBJ1-2, with D possibly being TRBD1 (5 bases). CDR1 and CDR2 from the germline V gene are MNHEY and SMNVEV (reference sequence). V lost 8 bases to trimming and J lost 8 bases, with 12 bases between them. The CDR3 loop spans 11 amino acids. DNA of the CDR3: TGTGCCAGCCGCTCAGGGCTAGGCTACACCTTC. This codes for CASRSGLGYTF.

The genes are TRBV7-2 and TRBJ1-5, with a tentative D call TRBD1 (6 bases). The CDR3 consists of 13 residues. CDR1 and CDR2 from the germline V gene are SGHTA and FQGNSA. The germline V and J ends were trimmed by 4 bases and 9 bases, with 13 bases remaining between them. CDR3 sequence: CASSSSRRGPQHF. The CDR3 DNA reads as TGTGCCAGCAGCTCGAGCCGCAGGGGGCCCCAGCATTTT.

CDR3 protein: CASSLGPLEGGYTF. The DNA for the CDR3 is TGTGCCAGCAGCTTGGGACCTCTCGAGGGTGGCTACACCTTC. The chain is built from TRBV5-6 and TRBJ1-2; no firm D call. V lost 0 bases and J lost 7, with 13 bases in between. The CDR3 loop spans 14 amino acids. The V gene's germline CDR1 is SGHDT and CDR2 YYEEEE.

The J gene is TRBJ2-3, the V gene TRBV7-3, with D unclear. The V end was cut by 2 bases, the J end by 0 bases, with 6 bases between. Germline V CDR1 and CDR2: SGHTA, FQGTGA. The CDR3 is 14 residues long. DNA of the CDR3: TGTGCCAGCAGCTTATCGAGGAGCACAGATACGCAGTATTTT. Its translation is CASSLSRSTDTQYF. Together with reference TRBV7-3 and TRBJ2-3, the CDR3 gives the full variable domain: GAGVSQTPSNKVTEKGKYVELRCDPISGHTALYWYRQSLGQGPEFLIYFQGTGAADDSGLPNDRFFAVRPEGSVSTLKIQRTERGDSAVYLCASSLSRSTDTQYFGPGTRLTVL.

V usage is TRBV28 and J usage is TRBJ2-7, with D hard to call. Germline V gene data show CDR1 as MDHEN and CDR2 as SYDVKM. V lost 3 bases and J lost 2, with 8 bases in between. CDR3 length: 13 amino acids. The chain's CDR3 is CASSLASAYEQYF. As DNA, the CDR3 is TGTGCCAGCAGTTTGGCTTCCGCCTACGAGCAGTACTTC. Complete variable domain (other parts from reference TRBV28 and TRBJ2-7): DVKVTQSSRYLVKRTGEKVFLECVQDMDHENMFWYRQDPGLGLRLIYFSYDVKMKEKGDIPEGYSVSREKKERFSLILESASTNQTSMYLCASSLASAYEQYFGPGTRLTVT.

The chain combines TRBV7-2 with TRBJ1-2, with D uncertain. This CDR3 has 13 amino acids. V was clipped by 1 base and J by 4 bases, with 7 bases between them. Germline loops: CDR1 SGHTA, CDR2 FQGNSA. The CDR3 region is CASSLDAPYGYTF. The CDR3 DNA reads as TGTGCCAGCAGCTTAGATGCCCCCTATGGCTACACCTTC.